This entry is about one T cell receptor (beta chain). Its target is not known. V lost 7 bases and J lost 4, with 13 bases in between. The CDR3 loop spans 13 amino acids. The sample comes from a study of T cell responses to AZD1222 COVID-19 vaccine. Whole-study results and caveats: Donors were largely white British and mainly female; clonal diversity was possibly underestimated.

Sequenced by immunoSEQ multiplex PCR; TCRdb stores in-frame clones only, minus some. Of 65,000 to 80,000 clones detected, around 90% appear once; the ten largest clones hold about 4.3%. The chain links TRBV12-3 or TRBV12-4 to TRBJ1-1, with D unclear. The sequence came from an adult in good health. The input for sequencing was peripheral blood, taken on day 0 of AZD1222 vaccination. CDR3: CASTQGPVTEAFF. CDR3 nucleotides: TGTGCCAGCACCCAAGGACCAGTCACTGAAGCTTTCTTT.